The 21 T cell receptor beta chains below come from one sample, sequenced in a study of metastatic and nonmetastatic thyroid tumors. Thyroid surgery was performed in patients who had received no treatment beforehand. Using MiXCR, TCRdb reanalyzed the PCR reads. The sample lists approximately 19,000 clones; under 45% were seen once. Sequencing was carried out using tumor tissue. These receptors were collected from a female donor with papillary thyroid cancer or a benign thyroid nodule (not recorded which). Some clones in this sample may be carry-over from other donors' samples.

The CDR3 sequence: CASSPDVGGYTF. The CDR3 DNA is TGTGCCAGCAGCCCAGACGTTGGTGGCTACACCTTC. The V and J genes are TRBV7-8 and TRBJ1-2; D gene uncertain. Germline V gives CDR1 SGHVS, CDR2 FQNEAQ. The CDR3 contains 12 residues. The V and J ends lost 5 bases and 7 bases respectively, with 11 bases between them.

This clone has just a few counts. This rearrangement joins TRBV7-8 to TRBJ2-1, with 9 bases matching TRBD2. The CDR3 extends over 16 amino acids. Germline V gene data show CDR1 as SGHVS and CDR2 as FQNEAQ. J gave up 9 bases and V 5 bases, and 14 bases lay outside the gene matches. The DNA for the CDR3 is TGTGCCAGCAGCGCTGGATCCGGGACTAGCTCGGCTGAGCAGTTCTTC. Residues: CASSAGSGTSSAEQFF.

The gene calls are TRBV7-6 and TRBJ2-2, with D uncertain. Germline V gene data show CDR1 as SGHVS and CDR2 as FNYEAQ. Trimming took 3 bases from V and 6 from J, leaving 11 bases between them. The CDR3 extends over 14 amino acids. CDR3 amino acids: CASSFSSDPGELFF. The CDR3 coding sequence is TGTGCCAGCAGCTTTAGCTCGGATCCCGGGGAGCTGTTTTTT.

This chain uses TRBV28 with TRBJ1-1; D not resolved. Per the germline V gene, CDR1 is MDHEN and CDR2 is SYDVKM. This CDR3 contains 16 residues. V was shortened by 5 bases and J by 4 bases, with 20 bases between the two germline ends. CDR3 residues: CASSPPPRAYGTEAFF. CDR3 DNA sequence: TGTGCCAGCAGTCCACCCCCCCGAGCCTATGGCACTGAAGCTTTCTTT.

This clone was seen repeatedly, ten times or more. V usage is TRBV4-1 and J usage is TRBJ2-1; no clear D gene. The length of the CDR3 is 16 residues. V was trimmed by 0 bases and J by 2 bases, leaving 11 bases between them. Looked up from germline, CDR1 is MGHRA and CDR2 is YSYEKL. The CDR3 sequence: CASSQDWTNAYNEQFF. CDR3 in DNA: TGCGCCAGCAGCCAAGATTGGACCAACGCCTACAATGAGCAGTTCTTC.

This clone was observed a few times. This CDR3 is CAISESTGREKLFF. The CDR3, as DNA: TGTGCCATCAGTGAGTCGACAGGGAGGGAAAAACTGTTTTTT. J is TRBJ1-4 and V is TRBV10-3, with 7 bases that match TRBD1. Germline V gene sequence: CDR1 ENHRY, CDR2 SYGVKD. Germline trimming cut 0 bases from V and 8 bases from J; bases unmatched to any gene: 3. CDR3 size: 14 residues.

The chain combines TRBV6-1 with TRBJ2-1, with 8 bases identical to TRBD1. The CDR3 totals 12 residues. Germline V gives CDR1 MNHNS, CDR2 SASEGT. The ends lost 8 bases at V and 6 bases at J; junction bases unmatched: 3. CDR3 residues: CASDRGGNEQFF. CDR3 nucleotides: TGTGCCAGCGACAGGGGAGGCAATGAGCAGTTCTTC.

V usage is TRBV7-9 and J usage is TRBJ1-2; D not certain. With 2 bases removed from V and 4 bases from J, the gap between germline ends came to 8 bases. CDR3 size: 13 residues. Per germline, CDR1 SEHNR and CDR2 FQNEAQ (reference sequence). The CDR3 loop reads CASSLSNLYGYTF. Here the CDR3 DNA reads TGTGCCAGCAGCTTAAGTAACCTCTATGGCTACACCTTC. Full variable domain (outside the CDR3, taken from reference TRBV7-9 and TRBJ1-2): DTGVSQNPRHKITKRGQNVTFRCDPISEHNRLYWYRQTLGQGPEFLTYFQNEAQLEKSRLLSDRFSAERPKGSFSTLEIQRTEQGDSAMYLCASSLSNLYGYTFGSGTRLTVV.

This chain connects TRBV11-2 to TRBJ1-2, with D tentatively TRBD1 (5 bases). Germline CDR1 is SGHAT and CDR2 is FQNNGV. Trimming shortened V by 5 bases and J by 3 bases, and 13 bases separated the two germline ends. The CDR3 spans 14 residues. The CDR3 loop reads CASSIRGIDYGYTF. The CDR3 region has the DNA TGTGCCAGCAGCATTCGGGGGATCGACTATGGCTACACCTTC.

The chain uses TRBV20-1 and TRBJ2-2; D remains unclear. CDR1 and CDR2 from the germline V gene are DFQATT and SNEGSKA (reference sequence). CDR3 length: 14 residues. The V gene lost 4 bases and the J gene lost 1 base, with 10 bases spanning the gap. The CDR3 DNA reads TGCAGTGCTAAGCCGGACGGGAACACCGGGGAGCTGTTTTTT. Translating it yields CSAKPDGNTGELFF.

The J gene is TRBJ2-5, the V gene TRBV11-2; TRBD2 aligns across 8 bases. The CDR3 is 15 residues long. Germline CDR1 is SGHAT and CDR2 is FQNNGV. The V segment lost 0 bases and the J segment 5 bases; nucleotides outside the gene matches: 5. The CDR3 sequence is CASSLDFGRDETQYF. The CDR3, as DNA: TGTGCCAGCAGCTTAGACTTCGGGAGGGATGAGACCCAGTACTTC.

This rearrangement joins TRBV9 to TRBJ2-2; 7 bases agree with TRBD1. V trimming: 1 base; J trimming: 5 bases; junction bases outside the gene matches: 2. CDR3 length equals 14 residues. The germline CDR1 and CDR2 sequences are SGDLS and YYNGEE. In DNA form, the CDR3 reads TGTGCCAGCAGCGTAAGGGGGCTAACCGGGGAGCTGTTTTTT. It yields the protein CASSVRGLTGELFF.

This clone rates as large. V is TRBV20-1 and J is TRBJ2-3, with 7 bases identical to TRBD1. The trim removed 2 bases at V and 11 bases at J, leaving 4 bases unmatched. Per germline, CDR1 DFQATT and CDR2 SNEGSKA (reference sequence). The CDR3 extends over 11 amino acids. CDR3 loop: CSARRGQKQYF. Written as DNA, the CDR3 is TGCAGTGCTAGAAGGGGGCAGAAGCAGTATTTT.

This clone has just a few counts. The rearrangement uses TRBV6-2 or TRBV6-3 and TRBJ2-7; 8 bases fit TRBD2. The CDR3 consists of 15 residues. Per the germline V gene, CDR1 is MNHEY and CDR2 is SVGEGT. The V gene end was trimmed by 1 base and the J gene end by 4 bases; junction bases not matched to a gene: 6. The CDR3 DNA follows: TGTGCCAGCAGTTACTGGAGCGGGAGTGGGTACGAGCAGTACTTC. Its translation is CASSYWSGSGYEQYF.

The chain employs TRBV3-1 and TRBJ1-2, with 7 bases lining up with TRBD1. Trimming removed 7 bases from V and 6 bases from J; junction bases left unmatched: 17. The CDR3 contains 16 residues. Germline V CDR1 and CDR2: LGHDT, YNNKEL (reference sequence). In nucleotides, the CDR3 is TGTGCCAGCACCCTTCGGGCAGGGGGGTTCGTCGATGGCTACACCTTC. Translated, it gives CASTLRAGGFVDGYTF.

This clone was counted a few times. The chain recombines TRBV28 with TRBJ1-2, with unresolved D. V was cut by 8 bases and J by 7 bases, with 14 bases left in between. Germline V gene lookup returns CDR1 MDHEN and CDR2 SYDVKM. This CDR3 is 12 amino acids long. The CDR3 nucleotides are TGTGCCAGCTCAAAGGGTAAACGTGGCTACACCTTC. Its protein is CASSKGKRGYTF.

The chain carries TRBV6-1 and TRBJ2-2, with 8 bases aligning to TRBD2. J lost 3 bases, V lost 4 bases, and 13 bases had no gene match. Germline CDR1 is MNHNS and CDR2 is SASEGT. CDR3 length equals 18 residues. CDR3 nucleotide sequence: TGTGCCAGCAGTGTTTCGCTAGCGGGCCCGATTCACACCGGGGAGCTGTTTTTT. Translation gives CASSVSLAGPIHTGELFF.

With respect to this clone: The junction and the germline gene differ at one end; a read error may be behind it. The rearrangement links TRBV30 to TRBJ2-1; TRBD2 might be the D (5 bases). The CDR3 consists of 15 residues. Germline CDR1 and CDR2: GTSNPN and SVGIG (reference sequence). The CDR3 reads CVWSGGGGNYNEQFF. The CDR3 nucleotides read TGTGTCTGGAGCGGCGGCGGCGGCAACTACAATGAGCAGTTCTTC.

This clone was picked up a small number of times. This sequence joins TRBV28 and TRBJ2-7; a weak D match, TRBD1 (6 bases). This CDR3 has 15 residues. The germline CDR1 and CDR2 sequences are MDHEN and SYDVKM. V lost 7 bases, J lost 0 bases, and 16 bases lay in between. The CDR3 protein is CASIDWGRGSYEQYF. The DNA for the CDR3 is TGTGCCAGCATCGATTGGGGCAGGGGCTCCTACGAGCAGTACTTC. The full variable domain, in which reference TRBV28 and TRBJ2-7 provide the parts outside the CDR3, is DVKVTQSSRYLVKRTGEKVFLECVQDMDHENMFWYRQDPGLGLRLIYFSYDVKMKEKGDIPEGYSVSREKKERFSLILESASTNQTSMYLCASIDWGRGSYEQYFGPGTRLTVT.

This clone was picked up a small number of times. This sequence joins TRBV6-1 and TRBJ2-7, with TRBD2 matching 7 bases. CDR3 size: 15 residues. Germline V gives CDR1 MNHNS, CDR2 SASEGT. V shed 6 bases and J 0 bases; nucleotides not matched to a gene: 8. CDR3 sequence: CASRSISGSSYEQYF. CDR3 DNA sequence: TGTGCCAGCAGGTCCATTAGCGGGTCCTCCTACGAGCAGTACTTC.

Only a few counts were recorded for this clone. V and J are TRBV6-2 or TRBV6-3 and TRBJ2-2; a weak D match, TRBD2 (6 bases). The CDR3 is 13 amino acids. From germline, CDR1 is MNHEY and CDR2 SVGEGT. Trimming cost V 8 bases and J 7 bases, with 14 bases left between them. This CDR3 reads CASGAAGGGELFF. CDR3 DNA sequence: TGTGCCAGCGGGGCAGCGGGTGGCGGGGAGCTGTTTTTT.